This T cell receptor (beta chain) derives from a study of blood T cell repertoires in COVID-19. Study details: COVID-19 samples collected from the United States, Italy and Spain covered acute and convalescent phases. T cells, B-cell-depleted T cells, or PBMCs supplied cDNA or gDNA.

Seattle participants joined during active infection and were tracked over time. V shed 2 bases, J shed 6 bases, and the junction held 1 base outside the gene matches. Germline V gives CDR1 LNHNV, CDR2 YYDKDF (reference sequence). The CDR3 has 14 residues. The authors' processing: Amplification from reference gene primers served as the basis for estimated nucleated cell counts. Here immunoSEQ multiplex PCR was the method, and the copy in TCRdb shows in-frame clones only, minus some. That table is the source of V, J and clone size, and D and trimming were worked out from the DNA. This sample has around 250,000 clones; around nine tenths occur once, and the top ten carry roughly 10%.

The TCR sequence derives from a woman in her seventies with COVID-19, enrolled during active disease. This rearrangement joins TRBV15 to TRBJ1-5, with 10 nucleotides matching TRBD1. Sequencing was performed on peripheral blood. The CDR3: CATSRRTGGQPQHF. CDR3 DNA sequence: TGTGCCACCAGCAGAAGGACAGGGGGTCAGCCCCAGCATTTT.